This TCR beta chain was captured in a study of shared clonotypes between healthy human individuals. Findings of the study overall: Rarefaction exposed incomplete sorted-subset sequencing despite large depth.

Here immunoSEQ multiplex PCR was the method, and the copy in TCRdb shows in-frame clones only, minus some. The sample has 2 million to 2.5 million clones, 85% to 95% seen once. CDR3 length: 15 residues. CDR1 is ENHRY, CDR2 SYGVKD, per germline. The V end lost 2 bases, the J end lost 4 bases, and 15 bases lay between the germline ends. Remarks on this clone: What it recognizes is unknown.

Sequencing was performed on naive CD4+ T cells from PBMCs. The subset was: CD45RA+ positively selected. V usage is TRBV10-3 and J usage is TRBJ2-7; D possibly corresponds to TRBD1 (7 bases). The receptor was derived from a man aged 18 to 35 in good health. Some clones in this sample may be carry-over from other donors' samples. The CDR3 DNA sequence: TGTGCCATCAGTGAGATGTCAGGGGGGCGATACGAGCAGTACTTC. This gives the protein CAISEMSGGRYEQYF.